The present T cell receptor beta chain was sequenced within a study of read filtering for tumor transcriptome and immune sequencing. Study as a whole: The cohort had more than 16 men and around 15 women aged roughly 40 to 90, mean approximately 66 years. General study points: The sorted CD138-negative fraction was a mixed bone marrow immune population, not purified T cells. Compared with RNA-seq, IR-seq gave much higher clonotype depth and reliability.

This clonotype was counted ten times or more. Its antigen is undetermined. Molecular barcoded adaptors covering alpha/delta and beta/gamma chains were used on about 0.4 ug RNA. TCRdb used MiXCR to reprocess the reads, holding one entry per CDR3 protein. The sample consists of 130,000 or so distinct CDR3 sequences, roughly 13% of them appearing once. Every patient had bone marrow sampled while the disease was active. Germline lookup yields CDR1 SEHNR and CDR2 FQNEAQ (reference sequence). V lost 5 bases to trimming and J lost 6 bases, with 16 bases between them. This CDR3 is built from 15 residues. The chain combines TRBV7-9 with TRBJ2-2; D gene uncertain. The sequenced sample consisted of a population of CD138-negative cells sorted from bone marrow. The clonotype was recovered from a donor over 35 with multiple myeloma. This chain's CDR3 is CASSPAVGWAGELFF. CDR3 nucleotide sequence: TGTGCCAGCAGCCCGGCGGTGGGATGGGCCGGGGAGCTGTTTTTT.